The entry that follows covers one T cell receptor beta chain sequence. This sample was taken from a study of siplizumab effects on memory and regulatory T cells. Clones were read by immunoSEQ multiplex PCR, and TCRdb kept only the in-frame ones, dropping some. The sample lists approximately 70,000 clones, about 90% occurring once. CDR3 size: 10 residues. Trimming removed 5 bases at V and 9 bases at J, with 7 bases between. The germline V gene encodes CDR1 MNHEY and CDR2 SVGAGI. The clonotype originates from a human donor in good health. Sequenced material: CD8+ T cells sorted from blood. This rearrangement joins TRBV6-5 to TRBJ2-5; D not resolved. CDR3 residues: CASSLQPQYF. The CDR3, as DNA: TGTGCCAGCAGTCTACAGCCCCAGTACTTC.